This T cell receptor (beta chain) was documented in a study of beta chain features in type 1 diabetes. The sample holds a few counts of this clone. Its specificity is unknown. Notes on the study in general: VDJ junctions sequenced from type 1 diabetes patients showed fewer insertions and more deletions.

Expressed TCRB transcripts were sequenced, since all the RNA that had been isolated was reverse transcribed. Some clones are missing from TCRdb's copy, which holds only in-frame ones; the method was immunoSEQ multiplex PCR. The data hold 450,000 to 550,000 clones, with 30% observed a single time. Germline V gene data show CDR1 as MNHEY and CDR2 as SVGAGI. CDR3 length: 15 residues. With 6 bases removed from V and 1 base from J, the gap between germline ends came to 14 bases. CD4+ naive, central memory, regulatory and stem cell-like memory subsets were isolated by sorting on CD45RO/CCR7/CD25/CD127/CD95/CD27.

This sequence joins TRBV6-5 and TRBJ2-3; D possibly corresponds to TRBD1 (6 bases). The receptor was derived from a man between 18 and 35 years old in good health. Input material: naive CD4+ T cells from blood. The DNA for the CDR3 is TGTGCCAGCAGACGAGGGGGTCTCGGCACAGATACGCAGTATTTT. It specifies CASRRGGLGTDTQYF.